This TCR beta chain was identified in a study of T-cell memory formation after mild COVID-19. This clonotype was recorded a few times. Its specificity is unknown. Study results and caveats: While clones contracting from day 15 to 85 were balanced between CD4 and CD8, later expanders leaned CD4+.

V was shortened by 7 bases and J by 6 bases, with 13 bases between the two germline ends. The CDR3 is 13 residues long. CDR1 is KGHDR and CDR2 is SFDVKD in the germline V gene. It was 5'RACE with constant-segment primers that produced the TCR alpha and TCR beta cDNA libraries, which carried sample barcodes and UMIs. TCRdb reprocessed the 5' RACE reads via MiXCR and lists one record per CDR3 protein. The table lists approximately 560,000 distinct CDR3 sequences, around 15% of them singletons, with roughly 7.8% in the top ten. The sample taken for sequencing was PBMCs or a T cell subset sorted from them (not recorded which). This chain links TRBV24-1 with TRBJ2-3; maybe TRBD2 (5 bases). The source is an adult woman who had mild COVID-19 (a few samples of this study predate the infection). Cell type and time point are not known. CDR3 protein: CATRAEAWDTQYF. The DNA of the CDR3 is TGTGCCACCAGGGCGGAGGCCTGGGATACGCAGTATTTT.